This TCR beta chain was found in a study of CD8+ T cells in alopecia areata. Study in general: Treated patients received oral tofacitinib, 5 to 10 mg twice daily. Severity in treated patients was scored by percentage of scalp area affected. General study points: Persistence in scalp and blood during tofacitinib was observed for many expanded lesional clones. Lesional scalp, especially alopecia totalis/universalis, showed higher clonality than normal scalp.

A note on this clone: Antigen unknown.

The CDR3 extends over 15 amino acids. Germline loops: CDR1 MGHRA, CDR2 YSYEKL. The J segment lost 1 base and the V segment lost 1 base, leaving 0 bases of the junction unmatched. The authors extracted RNA and reverse transcribed it into cDNA as the sequencing template. Profiling relied on immunoSEQ multiplex PCR, and the TCRdb table lists in-frame clones only, not all of them. The sample shows fewer than 150,000 clones, roughly 82% of them seen only once. As for treatment: oral pan-JAK inhibitor, 5-10 mg twice daily. The specimen comprised CD8+ T cells sorted from blood, sampled at week 4, from a patient treated with tofacitinib. This sequence originates from a human donor with alopecia areata. The rearrangement joins TRBV4-1 to TRBJ2-7, with 11 bases that match TRBD2. CDR3 DNA: TGCGCCAGCAGCCAAGGACTAGCGGGGTCCTACGAGCAGTACTTC. Amino acid sequence: CASSQGLAGSYEQYF.